The 13 T cell receptor beta chains below come from one sample, sequenced in a study of blood T cell repertoires in COVID-19. TCRdb keeps only in-frame clones here, not all; method: immunoSEQ multiplex PCR. The sample contains around 110,000 clones, about nine tenths of which appear only once. The source material was peripheral blood. The receptors stem from a human donor with active COVID-19. The donor label of this sample is uncertain.

This clone was counted a single time. The chain employs TRBV18 and TRBJ2-5; 12 nucleotides align to TRBD2. The CDR3 length is 16 residues. Per the germline V gene, CDR1 is KGHSH and CDR2 is LQKENI. V shed 3 bases and J 4 bases; nucleotides not matched to a gene: 6. The CDR3: CASSPATSGGGETQYF. DNA of the CDR3: TGTGCCAGCTCACCCGCGACTAGCGGGGGCGGAGAGACCCAGTACTTC.

The genes are TRBV11-2 and TRBJ2-7; TRBD1 aligns across 8 bases. The ends lost 5 bases at V and 0 bases at J; junction bases unmatched: 12. The CDR3 has 17 residues. In germline, CDR1 is SGHAT, CDR2 FQNNGV. CDR3 sequence: CASSPGDRFKSSYEQYF. In DNA form, the CDR3 reads TGTGCCAGCAGCCCCGGGGACAGGTTTAAGAGCTCCTACGAGCAGTACTTC.

In its sample, this clone was seen once. The rearrangement uses TRBV5-4 and TRBJ1-4; 11 bases are a match to TRBD1. V shed 5 bases and J 8 bases; nucleotides not matched to a gene: 5. The V gene's germline CDR1 is SGHNT and CDR2 YYREEE (reference sequence). This CDR3 region has 14 residues. The CDR3 here is CASSSGTGGEKLFF. In nucleotides, the CDR3 is TGTGCCAGCAGTTCCGGGACAGGGGGGGAAAAACTGTTTTTT.

With respect to this clone: The junction departs from the called germline gene at one end, perhaps through a read error. This chain joins TRBV6-6 and TRBJ2-1, with 8 bases aligning to TRBD1. This CDR3 region has 12 residues. The germline gives CDR1 MNHNY, CDR2 SVGAGI (reference sequence). CDR3 in amino acids: CASSYSRQGWIF. CDR3 coding DNA: TGTGCCAGCAGTTACTCAAGACAGGGGTGGATCTTC.

This clone was detected only once. This chain links TRBV5-1 with TRBJ1-5; D uncertain. The CDR3 is 13 residues long. The V end was cut by 0 bases, the J end by 3 bases, with 4 bases between. Germline V CDR1 and CDR2: SGHRS, YFSETQ. Here the CDR3 reads CASSLDTNQPQHF. CDR3 nucleotide sequence: TGCGCCAGCAGCTTGGACACCAATCAGCCCCAGCATTTT.

This sequence joins TRBV5-1 and TRBJ2-2; 9 nucleotides agree with TRBD1. The CDR3 loop spans 16 amino acids. The V gene end was trimmed by 3 bases and the J gene end by 1 base; junction bases not matched to a gene: 4. Germline V gives CDR1 SGHRS, CDR2 YFSETQ. For the CDR3, the DNA is TGCGCCAGCAGCTACGGGACAGGGAGGAACACCGGGGAGCTGTTTTTT. It is translated as CASSYGTGRNTGELFF.

The chain combines TRBV5-1 with TRBJ1-2; D gene unclear. The length of the CDR3 is 15 residues. The germline V gene has CDR1 SGHRS and CDR2 YFSETQ. Between the trimmed V and J ends, which lost 1 base and 3 bases, there was a span of 13 bases. CDR3 amino acids: CASSLLQSTHYGYTF. The DNA for the CDR3 is TGCGCCAGCAGCTTGTTGCAGTCCACCCACTATGGCTACACCTTC. Looking up the rest from reference TRBV5-1 and TRBJ1-2 gives the full variable domain: KAGVTQTPRYLIKTRGQQVTLSCSPISGHRSVSWYQQTPGQGLQFLFEYFSETQRNKGNFPGRFSGRQFSNSRSEMNVSTLELGDSALYLCASSLLQSTHYGYTFGSGTRLTVV.

The J gene is TRBJ1-1, the V gene TRBV12-3 or TRBV12-4; D is ambiguous. The CDR3 runs to 13 residues. Between the trimmed V and J ends, which lost 6 bases and 3 bases, there was a span of 11 bases. CDR3 coding DNA: TGTGCCAGCAGCCACTTAGAGTACACTGAAGCTTTCTTT. The encoded protein is CASSHLEYTEAFF.

The chain is built from TRBV4-1 and TRBJ1-4; possibly TRBD1 for D (5 bases). In germline, CDR1 is MGHRA, CDR2 YSYEKL. Trimming shortened V by 0 bases and J by 5 bases, and 10 bases separated the two germline ends. This CDR3 contains 15 residues. The CDR3 is CASSQDNRLNEKLFF. CDR3 DNA sequence: TGCGCCAGCAGCCAAGATAACAGGTTGAATGAAAAACTGTTTTTT.

This clone was recorded only once. This rearrangement joins TRBV27 to TRBJ1-1; 8 nucleotides line up with TRBD1. The CDR3 contains 14 residues. V shed 6 bases, J shed 1 base, and the junction held 4 bases outside the gene matches. Looked up from germline, CDR1 is MNHEY and CDR2 is SMNVEV (reference sequence). The CDR3 here is CASRSGQGNTEAFF. Here the CDR3 DNA reads TGTGCCAGCAGATCCGGACAGGGGAACACTGAAGCTTTCTTT.

This chain links TRBV28 with TRBJ1-1, with TRBD1 as a possible D gene (5 bases). Trimming removed 6 bases from V and 1 base from J, with 15 bases in between. The CDR3 is 15 amino acids. Germline V gives CDR1 MDHEN, CDR2 SYDVKM. CDR3 residues: CASRLSWGANTEAFF. The DNA for the CDR3 is TGTGCCAGCAGGCTCTCGTGGGGCGCGAACACTGAAGCTTTCTTT.

This chain uses TRBV4-3 with TRBJ2-1, with D tentatively TRBD2 (6 bases). This CDR3 spans 17 amino acids. Germline V gene data show CDR1 as LGHNA and CDR2 as YSLEER. The V and J ends lost 0 bases and 4 bases respectively, with 16 bases between them. DNA of the CDR3: TGCGCCAGCAGCCAAGAGGTCTCCGGGGGAGTATACAATGAGCAGTTCTTC. Protein sequence: CASSQEVSGGVYNEQFF.

The CDR3 sequence is CASSLAVVNTEAFF. Written as DNA, the CDR3 is TGTGCCAGCAGCTTGGCCGTCGTGAACACTGAAGCTTTCTTT. The chain is built from TRBV5-4 and TRBJ1-1; D unclear. CDR1 SGHNT and CDR2 YYREEE come from the germline V gene (reference sequence). V lost 0 bases and J lost 0, with 6 bases in between. This CDR3 is 14 amino acids long.